The entry below describes one T cell receptor beta chain. The V end lost 0 bases, the J end lost 0 bases, and 8 bases lay between the germline ends. The CDR3 sequence is 15 residues long. The V gene's germline CDR1 is GTSNPN and CDR2 SVGIG (reference sequence). Measured with immunoSEQ multiplex PCR; TCRdb has only the in-frame clones, and not every one. The profile shows roughly 250,000 clones, approximately 85% of them singletons. This record comes from a study of blood T cell repertoires in COVID-19. Sequenced input: peripheral blood. This clonotype was obtained from a woman aged 55 to 70 with active or convalescent COVID-19. The chain couples TRBV30 to TRBJ1-4; D gene ambiguous. CDR3 nucleotide sequence: TGTGCCTGGAGTGTTACGGGTACAACTAATGAAAAACTGTTTTTT. It specifies CAWSVTGTTNEKLFF.